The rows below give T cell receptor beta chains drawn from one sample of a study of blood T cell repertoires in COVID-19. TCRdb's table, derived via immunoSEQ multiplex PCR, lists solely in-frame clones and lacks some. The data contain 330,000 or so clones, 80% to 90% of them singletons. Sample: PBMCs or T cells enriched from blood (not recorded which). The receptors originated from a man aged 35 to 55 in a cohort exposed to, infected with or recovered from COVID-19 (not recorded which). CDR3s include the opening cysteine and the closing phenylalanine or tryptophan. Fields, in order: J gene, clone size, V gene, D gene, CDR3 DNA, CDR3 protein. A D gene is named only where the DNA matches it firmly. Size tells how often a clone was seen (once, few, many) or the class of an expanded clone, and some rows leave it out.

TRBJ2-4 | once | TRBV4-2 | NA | TGTGCCAGCAGCCAAGATTTCAGCGAGGCAAACATTCAGTACTTC | CASSQDFSEANIQYF
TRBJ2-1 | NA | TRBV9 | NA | TGTGCCAGCAGCTATGGAGGGAATGAGCAGTTCTTC | CASSYGGNEQFF
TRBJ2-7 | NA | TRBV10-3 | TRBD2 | TGTGCCATCAGTCCGCAAGGACTAGCGGGAGTCTCCGAGCAGTACTTC | CAISPQGLAGVSEQYF
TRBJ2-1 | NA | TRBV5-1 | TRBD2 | TGCGCCAGCAGCTTTGCGGGAGGTTCTTACAATGAGCAGTTCTTC | CASSFAGGSYNEQFF
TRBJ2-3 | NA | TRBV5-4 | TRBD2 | TGTGCCAGCAGCTACAGGGCCAGCGGGAGGTATTCAGATACGCAGTATTTT | CASSYRASGRYSDTQYF
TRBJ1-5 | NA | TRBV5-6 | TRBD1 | TGTGCCAGCAGCCTCGGGACAGGAGGGAATCAGCCCCAGCATTTT | CASSLGTGGNQPQHF
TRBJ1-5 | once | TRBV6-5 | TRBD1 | TGTGCCAGCACGGTAACAGGGGGCCAGCCCCAGCATTTT | CASTVTGGQPQHF
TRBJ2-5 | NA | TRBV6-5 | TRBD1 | TGTGCCAGCAGTTACTCGACAGGGACGGGGGAGACCCAGTACTTC | CASSYSTGTGETQYF
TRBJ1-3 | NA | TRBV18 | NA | TGTGCCAGCTCACCAGGGCAGGGCAGCCGAAACACCATATATTTT | CASSPGQGSRNTIYF
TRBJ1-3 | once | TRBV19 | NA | TGTGCCAGTAGAGCGAGGATAACTTCTGTCTCTGGAAACACCATATATTTT | CASRARITSVSGNTIYF
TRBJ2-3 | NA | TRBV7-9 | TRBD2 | TGTGCCAGCAGCTTCTATTCTAGCGGGAGGATCACAGATACGCAGTATTTT | CASSFYSSGRITDTQYF
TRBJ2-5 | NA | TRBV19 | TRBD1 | TGTGCCAGTAGTCAAAGACAGGGGAGGCAAGAGACCCAGTACTTC | CASSQRQGRQETQYF
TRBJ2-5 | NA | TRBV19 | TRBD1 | TGTGCCAGTAGTATTTCCGGGACAGGGGTAGAGACCCAGTACTTC | CASSISGTGVETQYF
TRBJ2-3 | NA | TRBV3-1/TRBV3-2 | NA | TGTGCCAGCAGCTCGAGAGGTGCAGATACGCAGTATTTT | CASSSRGADTQYF
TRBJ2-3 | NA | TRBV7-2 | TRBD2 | TGTGCCAGCAGCTTAGTACTAGCGGGAGGGACTAAAACAGATACGCAGTATTTT | CASSLVLAGGTKTDTQYF
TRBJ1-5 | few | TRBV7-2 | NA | TGTGCCAGCAGCTTGACGGGGATAGCTCAGCCCCAGCATTTT | CASSLTGIAQPQHF
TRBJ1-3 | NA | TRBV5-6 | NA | TGTGCCAGCAGCTTGGTGGCCTCATCTGGAAACACCATATATTTT | CASSLVASSGNTIYF
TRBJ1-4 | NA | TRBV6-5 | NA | TGTGCCAGCAGTTACTCCAGGGATATTGGTGAAAAACTGTTTTTT | CASSYSRDIGEKLFF
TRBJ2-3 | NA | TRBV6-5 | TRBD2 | TGTGCCAGCAGTTACGGCCTAGCGGGAGTAGATACGCAGTATTTT | CASSYGLAGVDTQYF
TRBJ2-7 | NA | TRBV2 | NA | TGTGCCAGCAGACCGGGTCAGGGCTCCTACGAGCAGTACTTC | CASRPGQGSYEQYF
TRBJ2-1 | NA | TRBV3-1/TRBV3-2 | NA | TGTGCCAGCAGCCAGGCGCGACTGTACTACAATGAGCAGTTCTTC | CASSQARLYYNEQFF
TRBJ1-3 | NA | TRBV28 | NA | TGTGCCAGCAGTCCACCAGGGGCTGGAAACACCATATATTTT | CASSPPGAGNTIYF
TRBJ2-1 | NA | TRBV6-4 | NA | TGTGCCAGCAGTGTTGACGGTCGGGTCTACAATGAGCAGTTCTTC | CASSVDGRVYNEQFF
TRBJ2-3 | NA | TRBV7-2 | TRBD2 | TGTGCCAGCAGCCCACCGCCGGGACTAGCGGGAGTGGATACGCAGTATTTT | CASSPPPGLAGVDTQYF
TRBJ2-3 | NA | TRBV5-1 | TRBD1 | TGCGCCAGCAGCTACGGGACAGATGGGAATACGCAGTATTTT | CASSYGTDGNTQYF
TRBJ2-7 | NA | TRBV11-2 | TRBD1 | TGTGCCAGCACCCCGGGACAGGACCCCTACGAGCAGTACTTC | CASTPGQDPYEQYF
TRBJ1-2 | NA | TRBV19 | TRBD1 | TGTGCCAGTGGGACAGGCTTTTTCTATGGCTACACCTTC | CASGTGFFYGYTF
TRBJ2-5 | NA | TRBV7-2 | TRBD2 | TGTGCCAGCAGCGGGACTAGTTTAGAGACCCAGTACTTC | CASSGTSLETQYF
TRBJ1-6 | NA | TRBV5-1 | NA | TGCGCCAGCAGCGCGGACAGTTTGAGCTCCTATAATTCACCCCTCCACTTT | CASSADSLSSYNSPLHF